The next 12 T cell receptor beta chains were all read from a single sample in a study of blood T cell repertoires in COVID-19. Produced via immunoSEQ multiplex PCR; TCRdb's table is partial and in-frame only. The data show approximately 97,000 clones, with less than 95% seen just once and about 1.8% held by the top ten. The material sequenced was peripheral blood. Receptor source: a man between 60 and 75 years old with acute or convalescent COVID-19.

The J gene is TRBJ1-4, the V gene TRBV18; 8 bases align to TRBD1. The trim removed 3 bases at V and 5 bases at J, leaving 8 bases unmatched. From germline, CDR1 is KGHSH and CDR2 LQKENI. The CDR3 runs to 16 residues. CDR3 sequence reads: CASSPETGAFNEKLFF. In nucleotides, the CDR3 is TGTGCCAGCTCACCGGAGACAGGGGCCTTCAATGAAAAACTGTTTTTT.

The chain links TRBV28 to TRBJ1-2, with TRBD1 identical over 7 bases. The CDR3 has 12 amino acids. J lost 7 bases, V lost 5 bases, and 4 bases had no gene match. Germline values: CDR1 MDHEN, CDR2 SYDVKM. CDR3 amino acids: CASSTGVVGYTF. The CDR3 bases are TGTGCCAGCAGTACAGGGGTTGTTGGCTACACCTTC.

This rearrangement joins TRBV12-3 or TRBV12-4 to TRBJ1-6; D might be TRBD1 (5 bases). V was pared by 5 bases and J by 8 bases, with 10 bases between. This CDR3 is built from 13 residues. In DNA form, the CDR3 reads TGTGCCAGCAGTCTACAGGTGGATTCACCCCTCCACTTT. It codes for CASSLQVDSPLHF.

The gene calls are TRBV23-1 and TRBJ1-1, with D possibly matching TRBD1 (5 bases). TRBV23-1 is placed among ORFs of uncertain function. The germline V and J ends were trimmed by 4 bases and 1 base, with 22 bases remaining between them. CDR3 length equals 18 residues. The CDR3 here is CASSRSPGRDQGNTEAFF. CDR3 DNA sequence: TGCGCCAGCAGTCGAAGCCCGGGCAGGGATCAAGGGAACACTGAAGCTTTCTTT.

The chain uses TRBV10-3 and TRBJ2-7; 11 bases align to TRBD2. The CDR3 sequence is 19 residues long. The germline gives CDR1 ENHRY, CDR2 SYGVKD. With V trimmed by 2 bases and J by 0 bases, 12 bases remained unmatched. CDR3 DNA: TGTGCCATCAGTGAGAAGGGAACTAGCGGGGGAACTAGCTCCTACGAGCAGTACTTC. Translating gives CAISEKGTSGGTSSYEQYF.

V usage is TRBV9 and J usage is TRBJ1-2; perhaps TRBD1 as D (5 bases). CDR1 and CDR2 (germline): SGDLS, YYNGEE. The CDR3 loop spans 13 amino acids. Trimming took off 2 bases at V and 4 bases at J, with 9 bases between the two ends. The DNA of the CDR3 is TGTGCCAGCAGCGTCAAGGGGCCCTATGGCTACACCTTC. Protein product: CASSVKGPYGYTF. Full variable domain (remainder filled in from reference TRBV9 and TRBJ1-2): DSGVTQTPKHLITATGQRVTLRCSPRSGDLSVYWYQQSLDQGLQFLIQYYNGEERAKGNILERFSAQQFPDLHSELNLSSLELGDSALYFCASSVKGPYGYTFGSGTRLTVV.

The table lists this clone with a count of one. This rearrangement joins TRBV24-1 to TRBJ2-7; 7 positions agree with TRBD1. The germline V gene has CDR1 KGHDR and CDR2 SFDVKD. V trimming: 5 bases; J trimming: 2 bases; junction bases outside the gene matches: 11. The CDR3 covers 16 residues. The CDR3 loop reads CATSGPQGPRPYEQYV. CDR3 coding DNA: TGTGCCACCAGTGGTCCACAGGGGCCCCGTCCCTACGAGCAGTACGTC.

This sequence joins TRBV6-5 and TRBJ1-5; tentatively, D is TRBD1 (5 bases). CDR1 and CDR2 (germline): MNHEY, SVGAGI. The V gene lost 0 bases and the J gene lost 5 bases, with 11 bases spanning the gap. This CDR3 contains 15 residues. CDR3 coding DNA: TGTGCCAGCAGTTACTCGATAGGGGTGGATCAGCCCCAGCATTTT. Protein: CASSYSIGVDQPQHF.

The chain uses TRBV19 and TRBJ1-6, with D possibly matching TRBD1 (5 bases). Per germline, CDR1 LNHDA and CDR2 SQIVND (reference sequence). The CDR3 has 15 residues. Trimming removed 10 bases from V and 0 bases from J, with 13 bases in between. The CDR3 sequence is CATHSRGSYNSPLHF. The CDR3 bases are TGTGCCACGCATTCAAGGGGCTCCTATAATTCACCCCTCCACTTT.

In DNA, the CDR3 is TGTGCCAGTAGTATAGTAGGAGGGGCTGAAGCTTTCTTT. As protein: CASSIVGGAEAFF. The V and J genes are TRBV19 and TRBJ1-1, with D maybe TRBD1 (5 bases). Germline CDR1 LNHDA, CDR2 SQIVND (reference sequence). The V end lost 1 base, the J end lost 6 bases, and 9 bases lay between the germline ends. This CDR3 is built from 13 residues.

The chain recombines TRBV5-6 with TRBJ1-5; D remains ambiguous. The V end lost 4 bases, the J end lost 3 bases, and 17 bases lay between the germline ends. The CDR3 length is 16 residues. Germline V gene data show CDR1 as SGHDT and CDR2 as YYEEEE. CDR3 sequence reads: CASSHFGGSHNQPQHF. Written as DNA, the CDR3 is TGTGCCAGCAGCCACTTTGGAGGCAGCCACAATCAGCCCCAGCATTTT.

The chain recombines TRBV5-1 with TRBJ1-2, with 7 bases fitting TRBD1. Germline CDR1 reads SGHRS; CDR2 reads YFSETQ. There are 14 residues in the CDR3. With 4 bases clipped from V and 3 bases from J, the junction kept 6 bases outside the gene matches. The CDR3 DNA is TGCGCCAGCAGCCAGGGGGTAGGGGACTATGGCTACACCTTC. Translated: CASSQGVGDYGYTF. The entire variable domain, with the rest obtained from reference TRBV5-1 and TRBJ1-2, is as follows: KAGVTQTPRYLIKTRGQQVTLSCSPISGHRSVSWYQQTPGQGLQFLFEYFSETQRNKGNFPGRFSGRQFSNSRSEMNVSTLELGDSALYLCASSQGVGDYGYTFGSGTRLTVV.